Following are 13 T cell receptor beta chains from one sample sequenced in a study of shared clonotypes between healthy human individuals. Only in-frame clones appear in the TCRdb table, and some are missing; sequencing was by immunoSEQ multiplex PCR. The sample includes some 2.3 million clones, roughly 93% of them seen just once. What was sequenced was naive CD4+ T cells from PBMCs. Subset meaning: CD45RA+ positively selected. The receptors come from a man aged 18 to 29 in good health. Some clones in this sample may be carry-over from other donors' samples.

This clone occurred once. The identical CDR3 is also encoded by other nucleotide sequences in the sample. CDR3 residues: CASSLARASYEQYF. CDR3 sequence (DNA): TGTGCCAGCAGCTTGGCCAGGGCCTCCTACGAGCAGTACTTC. The chain couples TRBV7-2 to TRBJ2-7; weak D call: TRBD1 (5 bases). The CDR3 runs 14 residues. Trimming stripped 3 bases from V and 0 bases from J, with 9 bases between. CDR1 and CDR2 from the germline V gene are SGHTA and FQGNSA.

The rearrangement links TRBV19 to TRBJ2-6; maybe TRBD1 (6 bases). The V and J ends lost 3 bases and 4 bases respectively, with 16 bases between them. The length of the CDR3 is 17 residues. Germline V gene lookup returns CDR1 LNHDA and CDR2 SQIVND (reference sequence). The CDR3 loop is CASSIPGTPLGANVLTF. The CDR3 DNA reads TGTGCCAGTAGTATCCCCGGGACACCACTCGGGGCCAACGTCCTGACTTTC.

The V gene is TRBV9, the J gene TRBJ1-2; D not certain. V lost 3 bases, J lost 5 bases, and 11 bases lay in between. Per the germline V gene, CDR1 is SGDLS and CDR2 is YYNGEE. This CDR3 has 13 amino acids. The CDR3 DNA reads TGTGCCAGCAGCGGGCAAAACACGTATGGCTACACCTTC. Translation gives CASSGQNTYGYTF.

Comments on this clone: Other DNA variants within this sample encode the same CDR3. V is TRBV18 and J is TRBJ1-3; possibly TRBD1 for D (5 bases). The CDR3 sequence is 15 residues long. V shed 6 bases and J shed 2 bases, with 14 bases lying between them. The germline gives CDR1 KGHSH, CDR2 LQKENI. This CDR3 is CASSPGTGTGNTIYF. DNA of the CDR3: TGTGCCAGCTCGCCCGGGACGGGGACTGGAAACACCATATATTTT.

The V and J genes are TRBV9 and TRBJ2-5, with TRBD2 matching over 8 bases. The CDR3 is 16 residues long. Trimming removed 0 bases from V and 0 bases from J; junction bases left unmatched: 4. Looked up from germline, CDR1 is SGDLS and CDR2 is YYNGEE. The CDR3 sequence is CASSVAGGGYQETQYF. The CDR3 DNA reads TGTGCCAGCAGCGTAGCTGGCGGGGGGTACCAAGAGACCCAGTACTTC.

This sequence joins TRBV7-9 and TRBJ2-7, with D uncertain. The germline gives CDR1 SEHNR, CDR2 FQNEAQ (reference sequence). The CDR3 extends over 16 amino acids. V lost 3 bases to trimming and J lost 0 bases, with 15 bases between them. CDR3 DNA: TGTGCCAGCAGCTTCCTGGCCCCCTTGAGCTCCTACGAGCAGTACTTC. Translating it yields CASSFLAPLSSYEQYF.

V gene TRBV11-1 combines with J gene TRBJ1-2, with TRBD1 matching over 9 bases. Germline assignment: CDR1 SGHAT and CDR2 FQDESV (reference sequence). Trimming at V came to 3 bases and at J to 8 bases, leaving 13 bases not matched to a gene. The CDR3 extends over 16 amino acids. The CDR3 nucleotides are TGTGCCAGCAGCTTGGGCCCGGGACAGGGATTGGAAGGCTACACCTTC. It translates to CASSLGPGQGLEGYTF.

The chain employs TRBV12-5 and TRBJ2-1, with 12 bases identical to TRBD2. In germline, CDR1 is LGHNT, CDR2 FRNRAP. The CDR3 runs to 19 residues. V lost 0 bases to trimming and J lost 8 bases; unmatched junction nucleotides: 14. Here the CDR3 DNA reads TGTGCTAGTGGTTTGGTTACCGGGACTAGCGGGCGCTTTATCGATGAGCAGTTCTTC. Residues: CASGLVTGTSGRFIDEQFF.

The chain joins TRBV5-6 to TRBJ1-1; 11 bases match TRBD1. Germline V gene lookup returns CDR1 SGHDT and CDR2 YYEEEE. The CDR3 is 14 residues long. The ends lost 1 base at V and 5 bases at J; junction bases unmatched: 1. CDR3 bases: TGTGCCAGCAGCTTGTGGGACAGGGGGACTGAAGCTTTCTTT. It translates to CASSLWDRGTEAFF.

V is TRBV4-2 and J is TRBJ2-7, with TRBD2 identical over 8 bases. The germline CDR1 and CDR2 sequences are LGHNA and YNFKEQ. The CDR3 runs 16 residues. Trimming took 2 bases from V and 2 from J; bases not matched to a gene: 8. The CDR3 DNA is TGTGCCAGCAGCCAACAGTCCTCAGCGGGGGCCTACGAGCAGTACTTC. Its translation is CASSQQSSAGAYEQYF.

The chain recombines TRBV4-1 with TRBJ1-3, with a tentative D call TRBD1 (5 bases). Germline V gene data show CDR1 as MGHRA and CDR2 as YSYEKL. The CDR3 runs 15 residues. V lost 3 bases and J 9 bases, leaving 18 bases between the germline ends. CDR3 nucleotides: TGCGCCAGCAGCCACCCAGGGAGTGGGATGGGCACCATATATTTT. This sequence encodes CASSHPGSGMGTIYF.

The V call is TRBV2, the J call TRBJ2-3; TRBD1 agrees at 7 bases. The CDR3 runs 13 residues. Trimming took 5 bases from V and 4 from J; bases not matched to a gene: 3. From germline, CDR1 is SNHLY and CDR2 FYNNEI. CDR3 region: CASSRQGSDTQYF. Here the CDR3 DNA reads TGTGCCAGCAGTCGACAGGGTTCAGATACGCAGTATTTT.

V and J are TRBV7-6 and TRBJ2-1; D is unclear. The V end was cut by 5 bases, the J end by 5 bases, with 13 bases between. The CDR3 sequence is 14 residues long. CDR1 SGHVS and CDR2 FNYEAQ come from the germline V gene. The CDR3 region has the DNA TGTGCCAGCAGCACTGACGAAGGCCACAATGAGCAGTTCTTC. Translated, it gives CASSTDEGHNEQFF.